The present T cell receptor beta chain was sequenced within a study of immune evolution from preneoplasia to lung adenocarcinoma. Overall study context: HLA loss of heterozygosity: roughly 6.6% AIS, approximately 15% MIA, over 30% ADC, none AAH. Study-wide results and limits: Later-stage lesions seemingly showed higher T cell density and diversity than normal lung.

Germline V gives CDR1 LNHNV, CDR2 YYDKDF (reference sequence). V was pared by 0 bases and J by 7 bases, with 4 bases of the junction left unmatched. This CDR3 is built from 14 residues. Assay used: immunoSEQ multiplex PCR; TCRdb lists only in-frame clones, some missing. This table has thousands of clones, under 75% appearing once. Patient tissue came from resections in Japan or China, 2014–2017. Histologic diagnosis was independently verified by two lung pathologists. Notes on this clone: Its antigen remains unidentified.

The sequenced sample was FFPE atypical adenomatous hyperplasia tissue from the lung. The subset is: atypical adenomatous hyperplasia (AAH), lung preneoplasia. The sequence was collected from a donor older than 65 with lung adenocarcinoma. Some clones in this sample may be carry-over from other donors' samples. The V call is TRBV15, the J call TRBJ2-5; 8 bases agree with TRBD2. CDR3 nucleotide sequence: TGTGCCACCAGCAGAGAGAGCGGGAGTGGGACCCAGTACTTC. Translation gives CATSRESGSGTQYF.